Listed below are T cell receptor beta chains from one sample, sequenced in a study of PD-1 blockade in classical Hodgkin lymphoma. Produced via immunoSEQ multiplex PCR; TCRdb's table is partial and in-frame only. The sample contains about 41,000 clones, 69% of which appear only once. The specimen comprised peripheral blood mononuclear cells (PBMCs), sampled before the fourth cycle of nivolumab. The receptors stem from a human donor with classical Hodgkin lymphoma. Both conserved end residues are part of each CDR3. D genes are given only for firm matches. Clone size appears in some rows only: once, few, many, or a class for an expanded clone.

j_call clone_size v_call d_call cdr3_nt cdr3_aa
TRBJ2-7 few TRBV4-2 . TGTGCCAGCAGCCAAGATGGCTACGAGCAGTACTTC CASSQDGYEQYF
TRBJ2-4 . TRBV30 . TGTGCCTGGAGCCGGACCGGGGCCAAAAACATTCAGTACTTC CAWSRTGAKNIQYF
TRBJ1-1 once TRBV27 . TGTGCCAGCAGTTTACGAATCGTGGGAACTGAAGCTTTCTTT CASSLRIVGTEAFF
TRBJ1-6 few TRBV19 TRBD1 TGTGCCAGTAGTATATCGGGACAGGGGGCTTCACCCCTCCACTTT CASSISGQGASPLHF
TRBJ2-7 few TRBV5-4 . TGTGCCAGCAGCTTGGGTCCGCACTCCTACGAGCAGTACTTC CASSLGPHSYEQYF
TRBJ2-1 . TRBV27 . TGTGCCAGCAGAGCTAGCGAGAGGTCCTACAATGAGCAGTTCTTC CASRASERSYNEQFF
TRBJ2-7 . TRBV27 TRBD1 TGTGCCAGCAGGAGACAGGGGTACTACTACGAGCAGTACTTC CASRRQGYYYEQYF
TRBJ2-7 once TRBV6-6 TRBD1 TGTGCCAGCACCCCCGTTGGACAGGGCTCCTACGAGCAGTACTTC CASTPVGQGSYEQYF
TRBJ2-2 . TRBV7-9 . TGTGCCAGCAGCTTAATGAACCCCTGGAACACCGGGGAGCTGTTTTTT CASSLMNPWNTGELFF
TRBJ1-1 . TRBV7-2 . TGTGCCAGCTCCTCACCGGGGAGTTCGGAAGCTTTCTTT CASSSPGSSEAFF
TRBJ2-3 . TRBV5-4 TRBD2 TGTGCCAGCAGCTTACCTCTAGCGGGCGTCACAGATACGCAGTATTTT CASSLPLAGVTDTQYF
TRBJ2-5 once TRBV7-6 TRBD2 TGTGCCAGCAGCTTAATGGGGACTAGCGGGGGGGCCATCGAGACCCAGTACTTC CASSLMGTSGGAIETQYF
TRBJ2-3 . TRBV28 TRBD2 TGTGCCAGCAGCCCTCTCGGACTAGCGGGGGGGTCAGATACGCAGTATTTT CASSPLGLAGGSDTQYF
TRBJ1-6 . TRBV21-1 . TGTGCCAGCAGCAAAGTACTCCGAGGGGGTAGGGGCTATAATTCACCCCTCCACTTT CASSKVLRGGRGYNSPLHF
TRBJ2-2 . TRBV7-6 . TGTGCCAGCAGCTTATCCGGGGGCACCGGGGAGCTGTTTTTT CASSLSGGTGELFF
TRBJ2-7 . TRBV4-1 . TGCGCCAGCAGCCAAGCTTTATTCTACGAGCAGTACTTC CASSQALFYEQYF
TRBJ2-7 . TRBV19 . TGTGCCAGTAGTATTTCAGGCGAGCAGTACTTC CASSISGEQYF
TRBJ2-1 . TRBV19 TRBD2 TGTGCCAGTAGTGTGCGACTAGCGGGGGGCCTACTCTCCTACAATGAGCAGTTCTTC CASSVRLAGGLLSYNEQFF
TRBJ2-2 . TRBV27 . TGTGCCAGCAGTTTGTCCGGCGGAAACACCGGGGAGCTGTTTTTT CASSLSGGNTGELFF
TRBJ2-5 . TRBV7-3 . TGTGCCAGCAGCGCACAACCTCAAGAGACCCAGTACTTC CASSAQPQETQYF
TRBJ2-1 . TRBV19 . TGTGCCAGTAGTATAGCCGACTCCTACAATGAGCAGTTCTTC CASSIADSYNEQFF
TRBJ2-7 once TRBV5-6 TRBD1 TGTGCCAGCAGCTTAGGGACAGGGCTCACTCTCGACGAGCAGTACTTC CASSLGTGLTLDEQYF
TRBJ2-7 few TRBV10-2 TRBD1 TGCGCCAGCAGTAAGACAGGGGGCCCCTACGAGCAGTACTTC CASSKTGGPYEQYF
TRBJ1-4 . TRBV7-9 . TGTGCCAGCAGCTTAGTCGGCAGGGGAGCAACTAATGAAAAACTGTTTTTT CASSLVGRGATNEKLFF